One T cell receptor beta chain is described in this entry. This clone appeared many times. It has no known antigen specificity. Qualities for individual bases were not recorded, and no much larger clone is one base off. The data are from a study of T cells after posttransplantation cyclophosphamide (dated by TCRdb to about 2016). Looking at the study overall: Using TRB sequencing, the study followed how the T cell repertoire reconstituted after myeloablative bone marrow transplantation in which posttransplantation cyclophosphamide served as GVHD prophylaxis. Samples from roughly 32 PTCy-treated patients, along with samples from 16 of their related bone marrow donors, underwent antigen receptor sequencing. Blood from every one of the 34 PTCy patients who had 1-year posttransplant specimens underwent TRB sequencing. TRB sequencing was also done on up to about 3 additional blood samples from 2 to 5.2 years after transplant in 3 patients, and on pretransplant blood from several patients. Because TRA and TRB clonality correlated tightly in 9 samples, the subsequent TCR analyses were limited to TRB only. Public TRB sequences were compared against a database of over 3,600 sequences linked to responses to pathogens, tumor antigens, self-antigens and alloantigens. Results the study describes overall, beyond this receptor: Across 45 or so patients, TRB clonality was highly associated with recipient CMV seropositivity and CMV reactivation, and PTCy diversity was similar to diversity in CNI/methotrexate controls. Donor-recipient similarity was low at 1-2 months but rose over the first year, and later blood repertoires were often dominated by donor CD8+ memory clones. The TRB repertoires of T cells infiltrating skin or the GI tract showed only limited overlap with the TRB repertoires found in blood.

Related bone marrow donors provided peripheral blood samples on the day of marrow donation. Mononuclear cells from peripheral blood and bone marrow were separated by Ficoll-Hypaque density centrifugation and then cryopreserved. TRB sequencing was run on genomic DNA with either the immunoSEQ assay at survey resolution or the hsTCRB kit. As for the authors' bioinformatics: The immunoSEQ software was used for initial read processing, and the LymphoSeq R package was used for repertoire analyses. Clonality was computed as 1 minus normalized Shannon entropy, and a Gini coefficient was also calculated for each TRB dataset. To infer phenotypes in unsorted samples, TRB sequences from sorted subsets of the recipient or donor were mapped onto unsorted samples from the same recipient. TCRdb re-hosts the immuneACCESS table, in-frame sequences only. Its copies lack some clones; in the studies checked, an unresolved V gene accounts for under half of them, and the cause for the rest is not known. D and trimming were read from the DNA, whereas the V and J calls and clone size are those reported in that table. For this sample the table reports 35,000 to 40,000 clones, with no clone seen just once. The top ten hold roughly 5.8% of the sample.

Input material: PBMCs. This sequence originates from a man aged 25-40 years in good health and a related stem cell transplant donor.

CDR3 sequence: CASSDSSAFYNEQFF. The DNA is as follows: TGTGCCAGCAGTGATTCTAGCGCGTTCTACAATGAGCAGTTCTTC. Rearrangement joined TRBV2 to TRBJ2-1; the D segment could be TRBD2, given 6 matching bases. Inclusive of the bounding cysteine and phenylalanine, the CDR3 is 15 residues long. CDR3 DNA is the only sequence kept; it has 45 bases, read in frame from the first base. The germline ends are 12 bases apart after V is trimmed by 3 bases and J by 3 bases. Based on the germline V gene, the CDR1 and CDR2 sequences are SNHLY and FYNNEI.